This T cell receptor (beta chain) was retrieved from a study of STAT3 mutations in large granular lymphocyte leukemia. Study context: Roughly 37% of treated T-LGLL patients showed hematologic response to immunosuppression. Broader study findings: Every T-cell large granular lymphocyte leukemia patient had at least one immunodominant TCR beta clonotype. No sample exists from the first appearance of each clone.

With respect to this clone: The target antigen is unknown.

TCRbeta libraries averaged about 40,773 productive templates per sample. Data came from immunoSEQ multiplex PCR; TCRdb stores just in-frame clones and leaves some out. The table lists about 39,000 clones, roughly 77% of them singletons. The V gene lost 9 bases and the J gene lost 4 bases, with 15 bases spanning the gap. The CDR3 spans 14 residues. Germline V gene sequence: CDR1 MNHEY, CDR2 SMNVEV (reference sequence). The chain recombines TRBV27 with TRBJ1-4; D possibly corresponds to TRBD1 (5 bases). Sequencing was carried out using PBMCs. The TCR comes from a human donor with T large granular lymphocyte leukemia. Some clones in this sample may be carry-over from other donors' samples. The CDR3 bases are TGTGCCAGTACACCGGGACGGATTAATGAAAAACTGTTTTTT. Its translation is CASTPGRINEKLFF.